This entry lists 2 T cell receptor beta chains sequenced from one sample in a study of cytomegalovirus exposure and HLA in healthy donors. The primer mix had 60 Vbeta and 13 Jbeta primers. The method was immunoSEQ multiplex PCR; TCRdb's version includes in-frame clones alone and lacks a portion of them. Of 100,000 to 150,000 clones in the sample, over 65% were seen once. The sequenced material came from PBMCs. Receptors were obtained from a young man in good health and CMV-seropositive.

This chain uses TRBV29-1 with TRBJ2-5; 7 nucleotides agree with TRBD1. The trim removed 5 bases at V and 2 bases at J, leaving 8 bases unmatched. The CDR3 spans 14 residues. Per the germline V gene, CDR1 is SQVTM and CDR2 is ANQGSEA. The CDR3 region is CSVFGTDLQETQYF. The CDR3 region has the DNA TGCAGCGTTTTCGGGACAGACTTACAAGAGACCCAGTACTTC.

The chain employs TRBV6-6 and TRBJ2-7, with 9 bases fitting TRBD1. The J segment lost 3 bases and the V segment lost 1 base, leaving 7 bases of the junction unmatched. This CDR3 comprises 16 residues. The germline gives CDR1 MNHNY, CDR2 SVGAGI (reference sequence). CDR3 residues: CASSYLSGQGGYEQYF. In DNA form, the CDR3 reads TGTGCCAGCAGTTACTTATCGGGACAGGGAGGCTACGAGCAGTACTTC.